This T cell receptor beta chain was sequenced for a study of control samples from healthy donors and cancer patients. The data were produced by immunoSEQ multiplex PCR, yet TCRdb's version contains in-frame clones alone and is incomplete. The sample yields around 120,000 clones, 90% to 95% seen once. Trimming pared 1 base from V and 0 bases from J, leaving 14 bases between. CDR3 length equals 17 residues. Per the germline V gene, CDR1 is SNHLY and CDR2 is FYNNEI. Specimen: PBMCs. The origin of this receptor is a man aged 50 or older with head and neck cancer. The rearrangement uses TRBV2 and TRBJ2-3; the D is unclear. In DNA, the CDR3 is TGTGCCAGCAGTGAAGTGGGCGTCGGGCCTAGCACAGATACGCAGTATTTT. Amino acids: CASSEVGVGPSTDTQYF.